Following are 23 T cell receptor beta chains from one sample sequenced in a study of blood T cell repertoires in COVID-19. Repertoires were generated with immunoSEQ multiplex PCR, while TCRdb's copy carries only in-frame clones and drops some. The sample includes roughly 300,000 clones, less than 85% of them seen just once. The sequenced sample was PBMCs or T cells enriched from blood (not recorded which). These receptors came from a woman aged 45 to 65 who had recovered from COVID-19.

The rearrangement uses TRBV11-3 and TRBJ2-5, with a weak D call TRBD1 (6 bases). Trimming took off 1 base at V and 1 base at J, with 10 bases between the two ends. The CDR3 consists of 15 residues. CDR1 SGHNT and CDR2 YENEEA come from the germline V gene. The CDR3 coding sequence is TGTGCCAGCAGCTTAGGGGTAGGGGGCCAAGAGACCCAGTACTTC. Translated, it gives CASSLGVGGQETQYF.

V usage is TRBV6-5 and J usage is TRBJ1-2, with D possibly matching TRBD1 (6 bases). Germline V gene sequence: CDR1 MNHEY, CDR2 SVGAGI. The CDR3 runs to 12 residues. Trimming removed 10 bases from V and 5 bases from J, with 14 bases in between. In nucleotides, the CDR3 is TGTGCCACCGCCCTACAGGGATATGGCTACACCTTC. It translates to CATALQGYGYTF.

The rearrangement joins TRBV12-3 or TRBV12-4 to TRBJ1-4; D is possibly TRBD1 (5 bases). The germline V and J ends were trimmed by 3 bases and 10 bases, with 6 bases remaining between them. This CDR3 region has 11 residues. The CDR3 coding sequence is TGTGCCAGCAGTTTGGGGGGAAAACTGTTTTTT. This gives the protein CASSLGGKLFF.

This rearrangement joins TRBV7-6 to TRBJ2-7, with 11 bases lining up with TRBD2. V lost 3 bases, J lost 1 base, and 2 bases stayed unmatched. CDR1 SGHVS and CDR2 FNYEAQ come from the germline V gene. The CDR3 consists of 15 residues. This CDR3 reads CASSFGTSGSYEQYF. CDR3 nucleotides: TGTGCCAGCAGCTTCGGGACTAGCGGATCCTACGAGCAGTACTTC.

CDR3: CASSSDRVQYGYTF. CDR3 nucleotide sequence: TGTGCCAGCAGCTCGGACAGGGTACAGTATGGCTACACCTTC. V and J are TRBV7-8 and TRBJ1-2; 8 bases map to TRBD1. J gave up 5 bases and V 4 bases, and 6 bases lay outside the gene matches. The CDR3 sequence is 14 residues long. From germline, CDR1 is SGHVS and CDR2 FQNEAQ.

V and J are TRBV7-8 and TRBJ1-1; D is possibly TRBD1 (6 bases). The CDR3 length is 14 residues. V lost 8 bases and J 0 bases, leaving 13 bases between the germline ends. CDR1 and CDR2 (germline): SGHVS, FQNEAQ. The CDR3 nucleotides read TGTGCCAGCGTTCCAGGGGTGATGAACACTGAAGCTTTCTTT. Protein product: CASVPGVMNTEAFF.

V is TRBV13 and J is TRBJ2-7; TRBD1 matches at 9 bases. Germline CDR1 PRHDT, CDR2 FYEKMQ (reference sequence). This CDR3 has 16 amino acids. V lost 4 bases, J lost 7 bases, and 14 bases stayed unmatched. The CDR3 nucleotides are TGTGCCAGCAGCTCCACGGAGAGGACAGGGGATTATGAGCAGTACTTC. This gives the protein CASSSTERTGDYEQYF.

The rearrangement joins TRBV10-1 to TRBJ1-1; D uncertain. Per the germline V gene, CDR1 is WNHNN and CDR2 is SYGVQD (reference sequence). Trimming pared 4 bases from V and 2 bases from J, leaving 8 bases between. The CDR3 is 13 amino acids. This chain's CDR3 is CASSVHRNTEAFF. CDR3 in DNA: TGCGCCAGCAGTGTTCACAGAAACACTGAAGCTTTCTTT.

This clone was picked up one time. The chain has TRBV7-8 and TRBJ2-2, with unresolved D. Germline V CDR1 and CDR2: SGHVS, FQNEAQ. Between the trimmed V and J ends, which lost 5 bases and 0 bases, there was a span of 7 bases. This CDR3 is 14 amino acids long. As DNA, the CDR3 is TGTGCCAGCAGCCAGACTGCGAACACCGGGGAGCTGTTTTTT. It is translated as CASSQTANTGELFF.

The sample holds a few counts of this clone. The chain has TRBV15 and TRBJ2-7; D is unclear. V lost 3 bases and J 5 bases, leaving 14 bases between the germline ends. The germline gives CDR1 LNHNV, CDR2 YYDKDF (reference sequence). The CDR3 has 14 residues. CDR3 in DNA: TGTGCCACCAGCAGGGAACAAGCTCGGGACGAGCAGTACTTC. This encodes CATSREQARDEQYF. Full variable domain (rest looked up from reference TRBV15 and TRBJ2-7): DAMVIQNPRYQVTQFGKPVTLSCSQTLNHNVMYWYQQKSSQAPKLLFHYYDKDFNNEADTPDNFQSRRPNTSFCFLDIRSPGLGDTAMYLCATSREQARDEQYFGPGTRLTVT.

This chain joins TRBV7-9 and TRBJ1-1; D not resolved. Trimming pared 5 bases from V and 0 bases from J, leaving 4 bases between. The CDR3 is made up of 12 amino acids. CDR1 is SEHNR, CDR2 FQNEAQ, per germline (reference sequence). CDR3 bases: TGTGCCAGCAGCAGCATGAACACTGAAGCTTTCTTT. This gives the protein CASSSMNTEAFF.

The gene calls are TRBV6-1 and TRBJ2-3; D gene uncertain. The CDR3 consists of 15 residues. Per the germline V gene, CDR1 is MNHNS and CDR2 is SASEGT. V dropped 0 bases and J dropped 2 bases, with 9 bases sitting between them. DNA for the CDR3: TGTGCCAGCAGTGAAGCATGGAGATACACAGATACGCAGTATTTT. Amino acids: CASSEAWRYTDTQYF.

The chain combines TRBV7-8 with TRBJ2-7; 11 bases agree with TRBD2. The CDR3 length is 16 residues. The germline gives CDR1 SGHVS, CDR2 FQNEAQ. Losses at the gene ends were 7 bases for V and 0 bases for J; bases not matched to a gene: 8. The CDR3 region has the DNA TGTGCCAGCAAGCCGACTAGCGGGGCCAACTCCTACGAGCAGTACTTC. Its translation: CASKPTSGANSYEQYF.

The chain links TRBV5-1 to TRBJ2-2; D is unresolved. Between the trimmed V and J ends, which lost 4 bases and 1 base, there was a span of 8 bases. The germline V gene has CDR1 SGHRS and CDR2 YFSETQ. The CDR3 runs to 14 residues. Here the CDR3 DNA reads TGCGCCAGCAGCCGAGGCCAGAACACCGGGGAGCTGTTTTTT. Translated, it gives CASSRGQNTGELFF.

The V gene is TRBV11-2, the J gene TRBJ1-4; no reliable D call. Germline CDR1 SGHAT, CDR2 FQNNGV. The CDR3 loop spans 15 amino acids. Trimming stripped 1 base from V and 5 bases from J, with 11 bases between. Written as DNA, the CDR3 is TGTGCCAGCAGCTTAGTTGATGGCCGAAATGAAAAACTGTTTTTT. As protein: CASSLVDGRNEKLFF.

The sample holds one count of this clone. V usage is TRBV6-2 or TRBV6-3 and J usage is TRBJ1-5, with unresolved D. Germline lookup yields CDR1 MNHEY and CDR2 SVGEGT. The CDR3 sequence is 16 residues long. V was cut by 5 bases and J by 5 bases, with 19 bases left in between. CDR3 residues: CASSRPQVYTDQPQHF. CDR3 nucleotide sequence: TGTGCCAGCAGTCGACCTCAGGTTTACACTGATCAGCCCCAGCATTTT.

V is TRBV5-4 and J is TRBJ1-5, with 11 bases lining up with TRBD1. The CDR3 has 14 residues. V dropped 3 bases and J dropped 7; count of bases not matched to a gene: 3. Germline CDR1 and CDR2: SGHNT and YYREEE (reference sequence). CDR3 nucleotides: TGTGCCAGCAGCTCGGACAGGGGGCGGCAGCCCCAGCATTTT. Its protein is CASSSDRGRQPQHF.

This clone appeared a single time. The rearrangement uses TRBV18 and TRBJ2-7, with a weak D call TRBD2 (5 bases). Trimming removed 3 bases at V and 3 bases at J, with 9 bases between. This CDR3 comprises 13 residues. Germline loops: CDR1 KGHSH, CDR2 LQKENI. The CDR3 here is CASSPSSSYEQYF. The CDR3 nucleotides are TGTGCCAGCTCACCCTCTAGCAGCTACGAGCAGTACTTC.

The chain joins TRBV28 to TRBJ2-3; D might be TRBD2 (5 bases). V was trimmed by 6 bases and J by 4 bases, leaving 11 bases between them. The CDR3 consists of 13 residues. Germline V lookup: CDR1 MDHEN, CDR2 SYDVKM. In nucleotides, the CDR3 is TGTGCCAGCAGCCGTATCGGGGCAGATACGCAGTATTTT. The encoded protein is CASSRIGADTQYF. The full variable domain, its missing parts supplied by reference TRBV28 and TRBJ2-3, is DVKVTQSSRYLVKRTGEKVFLECVQDMDHENMFWYRQDPGLGLRLIYFSYDVKMKEKGDIPEGYSVSREKKERFSLILESASTNQTSMYLCASSRIGADTQYFGPGTRLTVL.

This rearrangement joins TRBV28 to TRBJ2-2, with 11 bases matching TRBD1. The CDR3 spans 16 residues. After removal of 6 bases from V and 7 bases from J, the junction contained 10 bases not matched to a gene. Germline CDR1 is MDHEN and CDR2 is SYDVKM. CDR3 loop: CASSPSGQGEDGELFF. Written as DNA, the CDR3 is TGTGCCAGCAGCCCGTCGGGACAGGGGGAAGACGGGGAGCTGTTTTTT.

The chain links TRBV5-1 to TRBJ2-6; the D gene is possibly TRBD1 (6 bases). Germline V lookup: CDR1 SGHRS, CDR2 YFSETQ. The CDR3 covers 16 residues. Trimming removed 2 bases at V and 0 bases at J, with 9 bases between. This CDR3 reads CASSLQGSSGANVLTF. In nucleotides, the CDR3 is TGCGCCAGCAGCTTACAGGGCAGCTCTGGGGCCAACGTCCTGACTTTC.

The gene calls are TRBV10-3 and TRBJ1-6; D is possibly TRBD1 (6 bases). V was cut by 1 base and J by 7 bases, with 11 bases left in between. CDR1 is ENHRY, CDR2 SYGVKD, per germline. The CDR3 spans 15 residues. The CDR3 nucleotides read TGTGCCATCAGTGAGTTGGGACAAGACAATTCACCCCTCCACTTT. Translating it yields CAISELGQDNSPLHF.

The chain couples TRBV6-5 to TRBJ2-2, with 7 bases matching TRBD1. The CDR3 is 15 amino acids. The V gene's germline CDR1 is MNHEY and CDR2 SVGAGI. V was pared by 6 bases and J by 6 bases, with 10 bases of the junction left unmatched. The CDR3 coding sequence is TGTGCCAGCAGACGAGGGACAGTTGGGGCCGGGGAGCTGTTTTTT. Its protein product is CASRRGTVGAGELFF.